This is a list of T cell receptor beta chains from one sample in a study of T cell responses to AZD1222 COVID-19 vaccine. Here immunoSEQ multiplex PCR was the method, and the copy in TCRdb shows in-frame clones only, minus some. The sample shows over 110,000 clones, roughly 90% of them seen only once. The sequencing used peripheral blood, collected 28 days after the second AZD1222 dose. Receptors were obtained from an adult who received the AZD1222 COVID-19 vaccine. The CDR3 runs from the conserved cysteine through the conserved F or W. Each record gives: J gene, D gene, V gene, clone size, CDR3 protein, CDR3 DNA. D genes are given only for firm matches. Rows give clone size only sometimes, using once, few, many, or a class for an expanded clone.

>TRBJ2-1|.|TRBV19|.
CASSIDLGMEQFF
TGTGCCAGTAGTATAGATCTAGGGATGGAGCAGTTCTTC
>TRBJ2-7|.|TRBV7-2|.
CASSPRPSGASEQYF
TGTGCCAGCAGCCCCAGGCCCTCGGGGGCCTCCGAGCAGTACTTC
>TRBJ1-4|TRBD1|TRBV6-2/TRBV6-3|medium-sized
CASSYWTGINEKLFF
TGTGCCAGCAGTTATTGGACAGGGATTAATGAAAAACTGTTTTTT
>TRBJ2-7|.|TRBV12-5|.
CASGLGFYEQYF
TGTGCTAGTGGTTTGGGCTTCTACGAGCAGTACTTC
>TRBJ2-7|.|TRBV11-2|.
CASSLDSGTSQAYEQYF
TGTGCCAGCAGCTTAGACTCCGGGACCTCGCAGGCCTACGAGCAGTACTTC
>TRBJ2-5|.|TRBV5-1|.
CASRDVYQETQYF
TGCGCCAGTAGAGACGTGTACCAAGAGACCCAGTACTTC
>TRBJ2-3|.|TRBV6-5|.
CASTTGTDTQYF
TGTGCCAGCACCACGGGGACAGATACGCAGTATTTT
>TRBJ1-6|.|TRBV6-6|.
CASSSLTGYNSPLHF
TGTGCCAGCAGTTCCCTGACAGGTTATAATTCACCCCTCCACTTT
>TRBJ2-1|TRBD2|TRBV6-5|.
CASTSRLAGDNEQFF
TGTGCCAGCACCTCTAGACTAGCGGGAGACAATGAGCAGTTCTTC
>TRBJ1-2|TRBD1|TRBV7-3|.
CASSLTGQGNGYTF
TGTGCCAGCAGCTTAACGGGACAGGGTAATGGCTACACCTTC
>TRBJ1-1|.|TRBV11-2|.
CASSSLMNTEAFF
TGTGCCAGCAGCTCCCTAATGAACACTGAAGCTTTCTTT
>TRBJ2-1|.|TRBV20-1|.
CTLELGNEQFF
TGCACCCTAGAGCTCGGCAATGAGCAGTTCTTC
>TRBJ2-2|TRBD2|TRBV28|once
CASRTSGYTGELFF
TGTGCCAGCCGGACTAGCGGGTACACCGGGGAGCTGTTTTTT
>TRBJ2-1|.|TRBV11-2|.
CASSPKGRSVEQFF
TGTGCCAGCAGTCCAAAGGGACGAAGCGTTGAGCAGTTCTTC
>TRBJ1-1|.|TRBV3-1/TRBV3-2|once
CASSHLGTAFF
TGTGCCAGCAGCCATTTAGGGACGGCTTTCTTT
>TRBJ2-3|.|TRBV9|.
CASSVGPGSDTQYF
TGTGCCAGCAGCGTGGGGCCGGGCTCAGATACGCAGTATTTT
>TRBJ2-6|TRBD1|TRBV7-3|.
CASSARDRGLGANVLTF
TGTGCCAGCAGCGCGCGGGACAGGGGGCTTGGGGCCAACGTCCTGACTTTC
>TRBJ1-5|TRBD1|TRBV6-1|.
CASSEADRGDQPQHF
TGTGCCAGCAGTGAAGCGGACAGGGGGGATCAGCCCCAGCATTTT
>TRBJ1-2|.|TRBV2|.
CASSETRFYGYTF
TGTGCCAGCAGTGAAACAAGGTTCTATGGCTACACCTTC
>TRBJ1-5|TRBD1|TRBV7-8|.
CASSTRDRHNQPQHF
TGTGCCAGCAGCACCCGGGACAGACACAATCAGCCCCAGCATTTT
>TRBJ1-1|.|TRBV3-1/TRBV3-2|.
CASSHQVFGNTEAFF
TGTGCCAGCAGCCACCAGGTTTTTGGGAACACTGAAGCTTTCTTT
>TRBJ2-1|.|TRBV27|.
CASSLGQLSYNEQFF
TGTGCCAGCAGTTTAGGGCAGCTCTCCTACAATGAGCAGTTCTTC
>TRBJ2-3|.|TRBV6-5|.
CASSSRDGTRKNTQYF
TGTGCCAGCAGTTCTAGGGACGGTACCCGCAAGAATACGCAGTATTTT
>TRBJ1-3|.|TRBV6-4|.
CASSADPGNTIYF
TGTGCCAGCAGTGCGGACCCTGGAAACACCATATATTTT
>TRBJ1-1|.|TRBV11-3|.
CASSLRGGTEAFF
TGTGCCAGCAGCTTACGTGGGGGTACTGAAGCTTTCTTT
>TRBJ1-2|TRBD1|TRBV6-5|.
CASSWTGVNYGYTF
TGTGCCAGCAGTTGGACAGGCGTAAACTATGGCTACACCTTC
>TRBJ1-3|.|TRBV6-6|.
CAVQSSGNTIYF
TGTGCCGTACAAAGCTCTGGAAACACCATATATTTT
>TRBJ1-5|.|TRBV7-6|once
CASSLGQSNQPQHF
TGTGCCAGCAGCTTAGGACAGTCAAATCAGCCCCAGCATTTT
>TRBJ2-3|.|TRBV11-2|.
CASTSLSGSSTDTQYF
TGTGCCAGCACCTCCCTAAGCGGGTCTAGCACAGATACGCAGTATTTT
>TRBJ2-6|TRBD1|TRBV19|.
CASSIVGQGGSGANVLTF
TGTGCCAGTAGTATAGTGGGACAGGGTGGCTCTGGGGCCAACGTCCTGACTTTC
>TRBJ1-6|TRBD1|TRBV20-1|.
CSASGNRGGNSPLHF
TGCAGTGCTAGTGGGAACAGGGGTGGAAACTCACCCCTCCACTTT
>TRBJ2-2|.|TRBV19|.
CASSTRGANTGELFF
TGTGCCAGTAGTACCCGAGGGGCCAACACCGGGGAGCTGTTTTTT
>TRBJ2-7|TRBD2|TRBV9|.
CASSPRDGYGTSGSYEQYF
TGTGCCAGCAGCCCCAGGGACGGTTACGGGACTAGCGGGTCCTACGAGCAGTACTTC